A single sample is the source of the 4 T cell receptor beta chains below, sequenced in a study of T cell responses to AZD1222 COVID-19 vaccine. Libraries were prepared by immunoSEQ multiplex PCR; TCRdb keeps only in-frame clonotypes and omits some of them. The sample contains about 93,000 clones, nearly 90% of which appear only once. The sample here was peripheral blood, taken on day 0 of MenACWY control vaccination. These receptor sequences come from an adult in good health.

The chain has TRBV6-2 or TRBV6-3 and TRBJ2-7; possibly TRBD2 for D (5 bases). This CDR3 contains 13 residues. Between the trimmed V and J ends, which lost 4 bases and 4 bases, there was a span of 11 bases. In germline, CDR1 is MNHEY, CDR2 SVGEGT. The CDR3 DNA reads as TGTGCCAGCAGTTTCGACTATGGGTACGAGCAGTACTTC. It translates to CASSFDYGYEQYF.

This clone was observed a handful of times. The chain is built from TRBV28 and TRBJ2-5, with TRBD2 matching 14 bases. Germline CDR1 is MDHEN and CDR2 is SYDVKM. V was pared by 3 bases and J by 5 bases, with 11 bases of the junction left unmatched. CDR3 size: 18 residues. CDR3 nucleotides: TGTGCCAGCAGTTTGCGGTGGACTAGCGGGGGGAGGGCGGAGACCCAGTACTTC. This translates into CASSLRWTSGGRAETQYF.

This chain connects TRBV5-5 to TRBJ1-2; D is unclear. The CDR3 has 15 residues. Germline-derived CDR1 and CDR2 are SGHKS and YYEKEE (reference sequence). V was pared by 4 bases and J by 2 bases, with 15 bases between. The CDR3 loop reads CASSPAMRTNYGYTF. The DNA of the CDR3 is TGTGCCAGCAGCCCGGCTATGCGGACCAACTATGGCTACACCTTC.

The chain employs TRBV4-2 and TRBJ1-4; D remains unclear. This CDR3 comprises 15 residues. Germline assignment: CDR1 LGHNA and CDR2 YNFKEQ. Trimming cost V 0 bases and J 8 bases, with 13 bases left between them. This CDR3 is CASSQESRVPEKLFF. DNA of the CDR3: TGTGCCAGCAGCCAAGAGTCCCGGGTGCCCGAAAAACTGTTTTTT.